This entry concerns a single T cell receptor (beta chain). The CDR3 runs to 14 residues. Trimming stripped 6 bases from V and 6 bases from J, with 17 bases between. CDR1 is MNHNS, CDR2 SASEGT, per germline. Sequencing was performed with immunoSEQ multiplex PCR; in TCRdb, only in-frame clones are kept and a portion is missing. The sample includes roughly 9,400 clones, roughly 70% of them seen just once. The data were obtained in a study of OX40 agonist ivuxolimab in advanced cancers. This sample comprised CD4+ or CD8+ T cells sorted from blood, obtained in a trial of the OX40 agonist ivuxolimab. The chain links TRBV6-1 to TRBJ1-2; D is ambiguous. This clonotype was obtained from an adult with an advanced solid tumor such as melanoma, head and neck, liver or kidney cancer. CDR3 DNA sequence: TGTGCCAGCAGATATCCCTCCGGTAGGGATGGCTACACCTTC. Its protein is CASRYPSGRDGYTF.